Sequencing of this T cell receptor (beta chain) was carried out in a study of T cell repertoires in breast cancer (dated by TCRdb to 2015 to 2016). Describing the broader study: Samples profiled in the study came from tumors, lymph nodes and peripheral blood lymphocytes of breast cancer patients, along with peripheral blood from healthy control donors. ER+/PR+ status was present in the majority of the 20 to 25 patient tumors that were analyzed for shared TCRs. Nine healthy donors, of an age range similar to that of the patients, were included as controls. Sequencing yielded on average roughly 550,000 sequences per sample and around 10 reads per input cell. Because breast cancer has a low mutational burden and rarely has common mutations, the study reasoned that TCRs shared between breast cancer patients would target shared antigens. Tumors and tumor-involved lymph nodes were minced and digested with Liberase and DNase, then filtered through 70-um and 40-um filters. Tumor-free lymph nodes were processed without enzymatic digestion, and blood samples were separated by Ficoll. The paper's findings and limits, for the study overall: Shared TCRs were encoded by various nucleotide sequences, which suggests selection and expansion based on antigen. TRBV7 predominance was observed among shared TCRs, which possibly reflected tumor recognition or mispriming bias from eight TRBV7 primers. Possible tumor specificity was suggested for 20 or so TCR pairs that were shared across seven or more patient tumors yet rarely found in control blood. Because transcript abundance and primer differences skewed clone recovery, emulsion RT-PCR was regarded as qualitative rather than quantitative. Genuine antitumor clones may have been missed because singleton TCRs were discarded and only part of each tumor was sampled. About fourfold more TCRs were shared with matched tumor repertoires by tumor-involved sentinel lymph nodes than by tumor-free nodes (7.7% versus 2%).

Libraries came from emulsion pairing. A second nested PCR with blocking oligos suppressed unpaired genes, then a third nested PCR added Illumina adaptors and barcodes. Each master mix for emulsion RT-PCR held about 5,000-250,000 T cells along with C-region, Stepout and V-region primers. The emulsions were generated using the Micellula Emulsion and Purification Kit, and the RT-PCR was run with Qiagen OneStep RT-PCR reagents. Pooled libraries were sequenced with paired-end 2 x 250 reads on an Illumina MiSeq. In the paper's pipeline: Read pairs were joined in Galaxy and clipped at the engineered overlap into separate alpha and beta files; unclipped reads were discarded. Alpha-beta pairs were assigned using CompleteTCR, a MiTCR-based pipeline in which chains sharing read cluster identifiers are linked by an R script. TCR sequences that were observed only once, representing about 1-3.3%, were removed as potential sequencing errors. The raw public data were reprocessed by TCRdb itself: fastp quality trimming at Q25, MiXCR clonotype calling, in-frame beta chains only. Rows matching on CDR3 protein sequence are summarized as one entry with the most common DNA and genes. None of the V and J calls come from the authors' own analysis; TCRdb made them. The sample includes about 40,000 distinct CDR3 sequences, with about 48% observed a single time. The ten largest clones add up to 60% of the sample.

About this clonotype itself: Its antigen is currently not known. No quality values exist for individual bases; no much larger clone is one base distant.

CDR1 and CDR2, per the germline V gene, are SGHAT and FQNNGV. Its CDR3 holds 15 amino acids, cysteine through phenylalanine. Left in the record is the CDR3 DNA by itself, 45 bases read in frame from the first base. The junction carries 16 bases between V and J, which are trimmed by 5 bases and 5 bases respectively. The study used an expanded emulsion RT-PCR method with primers for all TCR V genes to analyze paired alpha-beta TCRs of CD8+ T cells. CD8+ T cells were isolated with a CD8 positive selection kit and incubated overnight in roughly 9.6 IU/mL IL-2 before emulsion RT-PCR. The TCR was taken from a pool of human donors with breast cancer or a healthy control (not recorded which). The chain is made from TRBV11-2 and TRBJ2-1; a tentative D match to TRBD2 spans 6 bases. Sequenced sample: CD8+ T cells. CDR3 region: CASSGGLAPNNEQFF. Read as DNA, the sequence is TGTGCCAGCAGCGGAGGGCTAGCGCCCAACAATGAGCAGTTCTTC.